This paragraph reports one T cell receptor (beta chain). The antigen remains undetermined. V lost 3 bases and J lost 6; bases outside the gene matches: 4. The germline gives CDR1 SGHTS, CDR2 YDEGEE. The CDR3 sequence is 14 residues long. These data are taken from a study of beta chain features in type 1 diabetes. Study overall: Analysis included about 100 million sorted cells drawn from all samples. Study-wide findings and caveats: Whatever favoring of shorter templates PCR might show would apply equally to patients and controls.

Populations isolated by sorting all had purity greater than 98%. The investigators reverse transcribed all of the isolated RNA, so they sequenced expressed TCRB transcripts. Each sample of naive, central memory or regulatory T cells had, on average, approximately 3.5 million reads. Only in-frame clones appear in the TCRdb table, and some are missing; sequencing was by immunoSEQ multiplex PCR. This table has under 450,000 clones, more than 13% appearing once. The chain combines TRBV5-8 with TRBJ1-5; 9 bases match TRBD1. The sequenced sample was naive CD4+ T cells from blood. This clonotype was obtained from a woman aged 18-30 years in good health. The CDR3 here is CASSSDRGGQPQHF. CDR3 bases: TGTGCCAGCAGCTCGGACAGGGGAGGTCAGCCCCAGCATTTT.